This entry lists 10 T cell receptor beta chains sequenced from one sample in a study of T-cell memory formation after mild COVID-19. Each CDR3 protein is one row after TCRdb ran MiXCR on the 5' RACE reads. This table holds roughly 340,000 distinct CDR3 sequences, approximately 15% found once. The sequencing input was PBMCs or a T cell subset sorted from them (not recorded which). These receptors all come from a man aged 18 to 29 who had mild COVID-19 (a few samples of this study predate the infection). Cell type and time point are not known.

This clonotype was counted between two and nine times. The chain employs TRBV29-1 and TRBJ1-2; 10 bases line up with TRBD1. The CDR3 totals 16 residues. The V and J ends lost 4 bases and 4 bases, in that order; junction bases with no gene match: 12. Germline V gene data show CDR1 as SQVTM and CDR2 as ANQGSEA. CDR3 amino acids: CSVADPGQGIRYGYTF. Here the CDR3 DNA reads TGCAGCGTTGCGGACCCGGGACAGGGGATTCGCTATGGCTACACCTTC.

This clonotype turned up a few times. V and J are TRBV4-1 and TRBJ2-7, with 7 nucleotides matching TRBD2. Trimming removed 6 bases from V and 2 bases from J; junction bases left unmatched: 7. CDR1 and CDR2 from the germline V gene are MGHRA and YSYEKL. There are 14 residues in the CDR3. In nucleotides, the CDR3 is TGCGCCAGCAGTCCTCGGGGGACTACCTACGAGCAGTACTTC. Translated, it gives CASSPRGTTYEQYF.

The chain is built from TRBV5-1 and TRBJ2-3; D uncertain. Trimming stripped 0 bases from V and 2 bases from J, with 13 bases between. The CDR3 is 16 residues long. Germline loops: CDR1 SGHRS, CDR2 YFSETQ. CDR3 nucleotide sequence: TGCGCCAGCAGCTTGGCCGTGAGGCCAGTCACAGATACGCAGTATTTT. Translation gives CASSLAVRPVTDTQYF.

This clonotype was counted between two and nine times. This chain links TRBV12-3 or TRBV12-4 with TRBJ2-7, with D tentatively TRBD1 (6 bases). CDR3 length equals 13 residues. Trimming shortened V by 3 bases and J by 2 bases, and 8 bases separated the two germline ends. The CDR3: CASSFAGAYEQYV. CDR3 nucleotide sequence: TGTGCCAGCAGTTTCGCAGGGGCCTACGAGCAGTACGTC.

In its sample, this clonotype was seen a few times. An end of the junction does not agree with germline; a read error may underlie this. The chain carries TRBV7-7 and TRBJ1-3; D ambiguous. The germline V gene has CDR1 SSHAT and CDR2 FNYEAQ (reference sequence). CDR3 length: 13 residues. CDR3 sequence: CASSLSRVDTIYF. The CDR3 DNA follows: TGTGCTAGCAGCTTGAGTCGGGTGGACACCATATATTTT.

The chain uses TRBV27 and TRBJ2-7; D may be TRBD1 (5 bases). This CDR3 has 19 residues. Trimming removed 2 bases from V and 0 bases from J, with 23 bases in between. Germline-derived CDR1 and CDR2 are MNHEY and SMNVEV (reference sequence). The CDR3 here is CASSLDALTTAVNSYEQYV. CDR3 in DNA: TGTGCCAGCAGTTTAGATGCCCTAACGACAGCCGTAAACTCCTACGAGCAGTACGTC.

This clonotype was observed a few times. The chain carries TRBV9 and TRBJ1-2, with 7 nucleotides matching TRBD1. This CDR3 has 13 amino acids. J lost 4 bases, V lost 8 bases, and 8 bases had no gene match. CDR1 SGDLS and CDR2 YYNGEE come from the germline V gene. This CDR3 reads CASRGQDGYGYTF. The CDR3 DNA reads as TGTGCCAGTAGAGGACAGGACGGCTATGGCTACACCTTC.

This clonotype showed up just a few times. The gene calls are TRBV9 and TRBJ2-1; 10 nucleotides align to TRBD1. The length of the CDR3 is 15 residues. Germline V lookup: CDR1 SGDLS, CDR2 YYNGEE. Losses at the gene ends were 3 bases for V and 3 bases for J; bases not matched to a gene: 3. The DNA of the CDR3 is TGTGCCAGCAGCGGCGGACAGGGGGTCTACAATGAGCAGTTCTTC. Translating it yields CASSGGQGVYNEQFF.

This chain links TRBV20-1 with TRBJ1-2; 9 bases are a match to TRBD1. The CDR3 has 16 amino acids. With V trimmed by 3 bases and J by 4 bases, 12 bases remained unmatched. Germline V lookup: CDR1 DFQATT, CDR2 SNEGSKA (reference sequence). The CDR3 region has the DNA TGCAGTGCTAGGAGGACCCCCGGACAGGGGAGCTATGGCTACACCTTC. Protein: CSARRTPGQGSYGYTF.

This clonotype was observed a handful of times. J is TRBJ1-1 and V is TRBV5-1; D remains ambiguous. The CDR3 is made up of 17 amino acids. V was cut by 0 bases and J by 4 bases, with 19 bases left in between. Germline V gene lookup returns CDR1 SGHRS and CDR2 YFSETQ. CDR3 DNA sequence: TGCGCCAGCAGCTTGGAAGGGCTACCTTCAGGAGGCACTGAAGCTTTCTTT. Translated: CASSLEGLPSGGTEAFF.